This TCR beta chain was sequenced in a study of cytomegalovirus exposure and HLA in healthy donors. Whole-study results and caveats: Prediction of most subjects' HLA-A and HLA-B alleles by TCR beta sequences was reportedly accurate. Three chains tied to CMV proved CMV antigen-specific in vitro. The authors assumed roughly uniform sequencing depth across donors for presence/absence analyses. The study flagged fewer than 200 TCR beta chains as cytomegalovirus-associated.

As to this clone: The target antigen is unknown. Relative to the germline gene, one junction end is altered; a read error may explain this.

The PCR had 60 Vbeta and 13 Jbeta primers. Profiling relied on immunoSEQ multiplex PCR, and the TCRdb table lists in-frame clones only, not all of them. In the table there are more than 50,000 clones, approximately 71% of which are singletons. The CDR3 totals 14 residues. Germline values: CDR1 MNHNY, CDR2 SVGAGI (reference sequence). The TCR was taken from a man between 40 and 49 years old in good health and CMV-seropositive. The sequenced sample was PBMCs. V is TRBV6-6 and J is TRBJ2-7, with D possibly being TRBD1 (5 bases). CDR3 coding DNA: TGTGCCAGCAGTTACAGGACACGCTCCGACGAGCAGTACTTC. Translating it yields CASSYRTRSDEQYF.